The 10 T cell receptor beta chains reported below all come from one sample, sequenced in a study of CD8+ T cells in alopecia areata. The sequencing template was cDNA reverse transcribed from extracted RNA. Generated by immunoSEQ multiplex PCR, the TCRdb table keeps only in-frame clones and is missing some. This table has about 100,000 clones, about 50% appearing once. Sequenced material: NKG2D-low CD8+ T cells sorted from blood. Receptors were obtained from a human donor with alopecia areata.

This chain connects TRBV4-1 to TRBJ2-7; 10 bases are a match to TRBD1. The V and J ends lost 3 bases and 2 bases, in that order; junction bases with no gene match: 4. This CDR3 has 15 amino acids. The germline V gene encodes CDR1 MGHRA and CDR2 YSYEKL. CDR3: CASSHGTGATYEQYF. In DNA, the CDR3 is TGCGCCAGCAGCCACGGGACAGGGGCTACCTACGAGCAGTACTTC.

This clone was recorded a few times. CDR3 in DNA: TGTGCCAGCAGCCAACCGGGACTAGCCACCTCCACAGATACGCAGTATTTT. Its protein is CASSQPGLATSTDTQYF. V is TRBV7-9 and J is TRBJ2-3, with 9 nucleotides matching TRBD2. V shed 5 bases and J 2 bases; nucleotides not matched to a gene: 11. The CDR3 has 17 residues. Germline CDR1 SEHNR, CDR2 FQNEAQ (reference sequence).

The chain couples TRBV5-4 to TRBJ2-1; no clear D. Trimming pared 4 bases from V and 8 bases from J, leaving 10 bases between. The CDR3 length is 12 residues. Germline CDR1 reads SGHNT; CDR2 reads YYREEE (reference sequence). Written as DNA, the CDR3 is TGTGCCAGCAGCCCGAGGCCCGATGAGCAGTTCTTC. Amino acid sequence: CASSPRPDEQFF.

This clone turned up a few times. The rearrangement uses TRBV5-6 and TRBJ2-1; maybe TRBD1 (6 bases). CDR3 size: 14 residues. CDR1 is SGHDT, CDR2 YYEEEE, per germline. V was clipped by 5 bases and J by 4 bases, with 13 bases between them. The CDR3 sequence: CASRSGTFYNEQFF. CDR3 bases: TGTGCCAGCAGATCCGGGACATTTTACAATGAGCAGTTCTTC.

The chain carries TRBV5-1 and TRBJ2-1; no reliable D call. Germline lookup yields CDR1 SGHRS and CDR2 YFSETQ. V was shortened by 4 bases and J by 3 bases, with 8 bases between the two germline ends. The length of the CDR3 is 13 residues. The CDR3: CASSPAGYNEQFF. For the CDR3, the DNA is TGCGCCAGCAGCCCCGCCGGCTACAATGAGCAGTTCTTC.

The chain recombines TRBV28 with TRBJ2-1; D is uncertain. The germline V and J ends were trimmed by 6 bases and 4 bases, with 4 bases remaining between them. Per the germline V gene, CDR1 is MDHEN and CDR2 is SYDVKM. This CDR3 has 11 residues. The CDR3 DNA is TGTGCCAGCAGGCAATACAATGAGCAGTTCTTC. This translates into CASRQYNEQFF.

This chain joins TRBV27 and TRBJ1-1; 8 nucleotides align to TRBD1. This CDR3 region has 15 residues. The trim removed 2 bases at V and 5 bases at J, leaving 7 bases unmatched. Germline-derived CDR1 and CDR2 are MNHEY and SMNVEV (reference sequence). CDR3 amino acids: CASSLDSRGLTEAFF. In DNA, the CDR3 is TGTGCCAGCAGTTTAGACAGCAGGGGGCTGACTGAAGCTTTCTTT.

The rearrangement joins TRBV4-1 to TRBJ2-2, with no clear D. Trimming took off 6 bases at V and 1 base at J, with 12 bases between the two ends. CDR3 length equals 15 residues. Germline V gene sequence: CDR1 MGHRA, CDR2 YSYEKL. This CDR3 reads CASRAAPGNTGELFF. CDR3 in DNA: TGCGCCAGCAGGGCAGCCCCTGGGAACACCGGGGAGCTGTTTTTT.

The V and J genes are TRBV12-5 and TRBJ2-1; 7 bases agree with TRBD1. The CDR3 totals 15 residues. With 2 bases clipped from V and 4 bases from J, the junction kept 5 bases outside the gene matches. Germline V CDR1 and CDR2: LGHNT, FRNRAP. In DNA form, the CDR3 reads TGTGCTAGTGGTTTGCTTCAGGGGGATTACAATGAGCAGTTCTTC. Its translation is CASGLLQGDYNEQFF. Looking up the rest from reference TRBV12-5 and TRBJ2-1 gives the full variable domain: DARVTQTPRHKVTEMGQEVTMRCQPILGHNTVFWYRQTMMQGLELLAYFRNRAPLDDSGMPKDRFSAEMPDATLATLKIQPSEPRDSAVYFCASGLLQGDYNEQFFGPGTRLTVL.

The chain joins TRBV7-8 to TRBJ2-7; a possible D gene is TRBD1 (5 bases). This CDR3 contains 14 residues. Deletions cut 0 bases from V and 3 bases from J, with 9 bases between. Germline CDR1 reads SGHVS; CDR2 reads FQNEAQ. The CDR3 loop is CASSLALGLYEQYF. In nucleotides, the CDR3 is TGTGCCAGCAGCTTAGCGCTGGGGCTCTACGAGCAGTACTTC. The variable domain in full, completed from reference TRBV7-8 and TRBJ2-7, reads GAGVSQSPRYKVAKRGQDVALRCDPISGHVSLFWYQQALGQGPEFLTYFQNEAQLDKSGLPSDRFFAERPEGSVSTLKIQRTQQEDSAVYLCASSLALGLYEQYFGPGTRLTVT.